A single sample gave rise to the 20 T cell receptor beta chains below, sequenced in a study of cytomegalovirus exposure and HLA in healthy donors. 60 Vbeta and 13 Jbeta primers were used in PCR. The assay was immunoSEQ multiplex PCR, and TCRdb's table has in-frame clones only and misses some. Among roughly 88,000 clones listed, roughly 69% were seen once. Sequencing used PBMCs. Receptor source: a man aged 50 or older in good health and CMV-seronegative.

The chain links TRBV4-1 to TRBJ2-7; tentatively, D is TRBD2 (6 bases). Germline V CDR1 and CDR2: MGHRA, YSYEKL. This CDR3 contains 17 residues. Deletions cut 1 base from V and 0 bases from J, with 16 bases between. The CDR3 spells CASSQVTGGALSYEQYF. CDR3 in DNA: TGCGCCAGCAGCCAAGTCACAGGCGGGGCCCTCTCCTACGAGCAGTACTTC.

The chain recombines TRBV4-3 with TRBJ1-5; tentatively, D is TRBD1 (5 bases). Per the germline V gene, CDR1 is LGHNA and CDR2 is YSLEER. This CDR3 region has 16 residues. The V end lost 2 bases, the J end lost 4 bases, and 15 bases lay between the germline ends. Here the CDR3 reads CASSQSFQGENQPQHF. CDR3 nucleotides: TGCGCCAGCAGCCAATCGTTTCAGGGTGAAAATCAGCCCCAGCATTTT.

The V gene is TRBV5-4, the J gene TRBJ2-1; TRBD2 matches 8 bases. The J segment lost 0 bases and the V segment lost 5 bases, leaving 4 bases of the junction unmatched. The CDR3 is 15 amino acids. CDR1 and CDR2 (germline): SGHNT, YYREEE (reference sequence). This CDR3 is CASRGAGASYNEQFF. CDR3 DNA sequence: TGTGCCAGCAGGGGAGCGGGGGCCTCCTACAATGAGCAGTTCTTC.

V and J are TRBV20-1 and TRBJ2-5, with 8 positions matching TRBD1. Per germline, CDR1 DFQATT and CDR2 SNEGSKA (reference sequence). This CDR3 is 11 amino acids long. The CDR3 DNA is TGCAGCGTGGACAGGGTAGAGACCCAGTACTTC. As protein: CSVDRVETQYF.

The chain combines TRBV7-9 with TRBJ1-2; D remains unclear. The V gene lost 1 base and the J gene lost 3 bases, with 12 bases spanning the gap. Germline-derived CDR1 and CDR2 are SEHNR and FQNEAQ (reference sequence). The CDR3 totals 15 residues. CDR3 DNA sequence: TGTGCCAGCAGCTTAGTCCCTCCGCCAGACTATGGCTACACCTTC. Amino acid sequence: CASSLVPPPDYGYTF.

This clone was seen only a few times. V usage is TRBV6-6 and J usage is TRBJ1-1; 8 bases line up with TRBD1. The CDR3 runs 14 residues. Trimming at V came to 6 bases and at J to 6 bases, leaving 9 bases not matched to a gene. CDR1 is MNHNY, CDR2 SVGAGI, per germline (reference sequence). The CDR3 is CASRPQGAVPEAFF. The DNA for the CDR3 is TGTGCCAGCAGACCTCAGGGGGCAGTCCCTGAAGCTTTCTTT.

The rearrangement uses TRBV20-1 and TRBJ1-6, with D unclear. CDR3 size: 11 residues. V was clipped by 2 bases and J by 11 bases, with 7 bases between them. Germline V gene lookup returns CDR1 DFQATT and CDR2 SNEGSKA (reference sequence). CDR3 protein: CSARSKPPLHF. DNA of the CDR3: TGCAGTGCTAGAAGTAAGCCACCCCTCCACTTT.

The rearrangement uses TRBV7-2 and TRBJ2-5; possible D gene TRBD2, 5 bases. With 2 bases removed from V and 1 base from J, the gap between germline ends came to 14 bases. The CDR3 has 16 amino acids. The V gene's germline CDR1 is SGHTA and CDR2 FQGNSA. The CDR3 spells CASSLSASSLQETQYF. The CDR3 region has the DNA TGTGCCAGCAGCTTATCCGCTAGCTCCCTCCAAGAGACCCAGTACTTC.

The genes are TRBV5-4 and TRBJ2-3; 8 bases agree with TRBD1. Losses at the gene ends were 0 bases for V and 3 bases for J; bases not matched to a gene: 3. The CDR3 extends over 15 amino acids. Germline V lookup: CDR1 SGHNT, CDR2 YYREEE (reference sequence). CDR3 sequence: CASSLDGQGTDTQYF. The CDR3 coding sequence is TGTGCCAGCAGCTTGGACGGACAGGGAACAGATACGCAGTATTTT. The variable domain in full, with the rest retrieved from reference TRBV5-4 and TRBJ2-3, is ETGVTQSPTHLIKTRGQQVTLRCSSQSGHNTVSWYQQALGQGPQFIFQYYREEENGRGNFPPRFSGLQFPNYSSELNVNALELDDSALYLCASSLDGQGTDTQYFGPGTRLTVL.

The V and J genes are TRBV5-1 and TRBJ1-2, with 9 bases aligning to TRBD1. Trimming at V came to 4 bases and at J to 8 bases, leaving 12 bases not matched to a gene. CDR1 and CDR2 from the germline V gene are SGHRS and YFSETQ. The CDR3 has 15 amino acids. The CDR3 is CASSRSGTGIDGYTF. The CDR3 DNA is TGCGCCAGCAGCAGATCCGGGACAGGGATCGACGGCTACACCTTC.

This clone has just a few counts. V gene TRBV21-1 combines with J gene TRBJ1-1; the table's D call, TRBD1, has no DNA check behind it. TRBV21-1 is given as a pseudogene. The CDR3 is made up of 13 amino acids. The CDR3 DNA reads as TGTGCCAGCAGACCCCCCAGGGGCGCTGAAGCTTTCTTT. It specifies CASRPPRGAEAFF.

This chain joins TRBV28 and TRBJ2-2; D is perhaps TRBD1 (5 bases). This CDR3 is 18 amino acids long. Trimming stripped 3 bases from V and 0 bases from J, with 17 bases between. The germline CDR1 and CDR2 sequences are MDHEN and SYDVKM. The DNA for the CDR3 is TGTGCCAGCAGTTTCGGCAGGGCGCAGCCCACGAACACCGGGGAGCTGTTTTTT. Translation: CASSFGRAQPTNTGELFF.

This chain uses TRBV7-9 with TRBJ1-2; 11 nucleotides align to TRBD1. Germline CDR1 SEHNR, CDR2 FQNEAQ (reference sequence). This CDR3 contains 15 residues. The V gene end was trimmed by 1 base and the J gene end by 4 bases; junction bases not matched to a gene: 2. The CDR3 loop is CASSLGTGGFYGYTF. CDR3 bases: TGTGCCAGCAGCTTAGGGACAGGGGGCTTCTATGGCTACACCTTC.

This sequence joins TRBV27 and TRBJ1-1, with 7 bases that match TRBD1. J gave up 4 bases and V 6 bases, and 8 bases lay outside the gene matches. Germline loops: CDR1 MNHEY, CDR2 SMNVEV (reference sequence). This CDR3 has 14 amino acids. The CDR3 spells CASRILQGGTEAFF. The CDR3, as DNA: TGTGCCAGCAGAATCCTCCAGGGGGGCACTGAAGCTTTCTTT.

This clone has only one observation. This sequence joins TRBV28 and TRBJ2-7; the match to TRBD1 covers 7 bases. The germline V gene encodes CDR1 MDHEN and CDR2 SYDVKM. The CDR3 runs to 14 residues. V lost 5 bases, J lost 0 bases, and 4 bases stayed unmatched. CDR3 region: CASSIGTDSYEQYF. As DNA, the CDR3 is TGTGCCAGCAGTATAGGGACAGACTCCTACGAGCAGTACTTC.

This clone was found many times. This chain connects TRBV4-1 to TRBJ1-1; maybe TRBD1 (5 bases). Trimming pared 4 bases from V and 2 bases from J, leaving 8 bases between. The germline V gene has CDR1 MGHRA and CDR2 YSYEKL. This CDR3 region has 13 residues. The CDR3 loop is CASSLQGNTEAFF. DNA for the CDR3: TGCGCCAGCAGCCTCCAGGGTAACACTGAAGCTTTCTTT.

The rearrangement uses TRBV2 and TRBJ2-5, with D maybe TRBD1 (5 bases). V lost 6 bases to trimming and J lost 2 bases, with 13 bases between them. Germline V gene sequence: CDR1 SNHLY, CDR2 FYNNEI. The length of the CDR3 is 14 residues. For the CDR3, the DNA is TGTGCCAGCAGGCAGGGTCAGACTCAAGAGACCCAGTACTTC. Its protein is CASRQGQTQETQYF.

The chain has TRBV5-1 and TRBJ1-1, with 7 bases aligning to TRBD1. The germline V gene encodes CDR1 SGHRS and CDR2 YFSETQ. The CDR3 covers 14 residues. V trimming: 1 base; J trimming: 2 bases; junction bases outside the gene matches: 2. The CDR3 spells CASSLKGANTEAFF. CDR3 DNA sequence: TGCGCCAGCAGCTTGAAGGGGGCTAACACTGAAGCTTTCTTT.

The chain employs TRBV29-1 and TRBJ1-2; 11 bases fit TRBD1. CDR3 length equals 15 residues. The V segment lost 7 bases and the J segment 5 bases; nucleotides outside the gene matches: 12. CDR1 and CDR2 from the germline V gene are SQVTM and ANQGSEA. DNA for the CDR3: TGCAGCGCTAAACGGACAGGGGGCGAGTGGTATGGCTACACCTTC. Its translation is CSAKRTGGEWYGYTF.

This clone was seen more than once but under ten times. This chain joins TRBV5-1 and TRBJ1-4; 9 bases map to TRBD1. J was trimmed by 7 bases and V by 6 bases; bases with no gene match: 13. The CDR3 totals 16 residues. Germline CDR1 SGHRS, CDR2 YFSETQ. CDR3: CASTESWTGVGEKLFF. As DNA, the CDR3 is TGCGCCAGCACCGAGAGCTGGACAGGGGTTGGTGAAAAACTGTTTTTT.